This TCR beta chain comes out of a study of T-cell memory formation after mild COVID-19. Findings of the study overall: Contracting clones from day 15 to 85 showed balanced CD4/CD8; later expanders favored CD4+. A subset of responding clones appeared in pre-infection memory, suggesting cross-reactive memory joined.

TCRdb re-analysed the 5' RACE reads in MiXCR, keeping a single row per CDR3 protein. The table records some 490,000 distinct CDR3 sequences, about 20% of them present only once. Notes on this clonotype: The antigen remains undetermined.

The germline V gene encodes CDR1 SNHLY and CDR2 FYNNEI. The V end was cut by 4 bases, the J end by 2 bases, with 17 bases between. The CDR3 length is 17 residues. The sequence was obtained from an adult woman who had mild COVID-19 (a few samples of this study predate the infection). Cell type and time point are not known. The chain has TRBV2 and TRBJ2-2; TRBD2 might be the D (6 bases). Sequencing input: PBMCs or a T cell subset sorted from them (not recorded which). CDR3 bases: TGTGCCAGCAGTGGGGAAACGGGGGTCCCTAACACCGGGGAGCTGTTTTTT. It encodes CASSGETGVPNTGELFF.